One sample yielded the 26 T cell receptor beta chains listed below, sequenced in a study of immune cell composition in non-small cell lung cancer. Normal lung was sampled as far from the tumour as possible, at least 3 cm. Method: immunoSEQ multiplex PCR; TCRdb's copy keeps in-frame clones and lacks some. The table includes 1,000 to 1,200 clones, 60% to 85% detected once. The sequenced sample was non-adjacent lung tissue. The origin of the receptors is a human donor with non-small cell lung cancer.

This clone was counted a single time. The chain is built from TRBV9 and TRBJ2-7; D is uncertain. The V end lost 4 bases, the J end lost 3 bases, and 14 bases lay between the germline ends. Germline V gives CDR1 SGDLS, CDR2 YYNGEE. The length of the CDR3 is 14 residues. For the CDR3, the DNA is TGTGCCAGCAGCCCCCCCCCTCCCCTCTACGAGCAGTACTTC. Residues: CASSPPPPLYEQYF.

The gene calls are TRBV30 and TRBJ2-3, with 8 bases fitting TRBD1. J was trimmed by 5 bases and V by 0 bases; bases with no gene match: 7. This CDR3 has 15 amino acids. In germline, CDR1 is GTSNPN, CDR2 SVGIG (reference sequence). For the CDR3, the DNA is TGTGCCTGGAGTGTTTTAGGACAGGGAGGAGATACGCAGTATTTT. Protein sequence: CAWSVLGQGGDTQYF. Full variable domain (missing parts from reference TRBV30 and TRBJ2-3): SQTIHQWPATLVQPVGSPLSLECTVEGTSNPNLYWYRQAAGRGLQLLFYSVGIGQISSEVPQNLSASRPQDRQFILSSKKLLLSDSGFYLCAWSVLGQGGDTQYFGPGTRLTVL.

This clone occurred a few times. The genes are TRBV5-3 and TRBJ1-1, with TRBD1 as a possible D gene (5 bases). TRBV5-3 is an ORF for which the function is uncertain. CDR3 length: 16 residues. Trimming left V 1 base short and J 4 bases short, with 17 bases between. The DNA for the CDR3 is TGTGCCAGAAGCTTGATTACAGGAAAGGCGAGCACTGAAGCTTTCTTT. This sequence encodes CARSLITGKASTEAFF.

A few counts support this clone. The V gene is TRBV5-3, the J gene TRBJ1-2, with TRBD1 identical over 7 bases. TRBV5-3 is given ORF status, its function remaining uncertain. The CDR3 sequence is 17 residues long. The ends lost 4 bases at V and 2 bases at J; junction bases unmatched: 14. CDR3 DNA sequence: TGTGCCAGAAGCCCCCCGGGCGGGCAGGGGGACAACTATGGCTACACCTTC. Translating it yields CARSPPGGQGDNYGYTF.

The gene calls are TRBV19 and TRBJ2-3, with D perhaps matching TRBD2 (6 bases). The germline CDR1 and CDR2 sequences are LNHDA and SQIVND (reference sequence). This CDR3 contains 13 residues. V was pared by 1 base and J by 6 bases, with 8 bases between. In DNA, the CDR3 is TGTGCCAGTAGTATAGGGCTAGCGGATACGCAGTATTTT. Translated, it gives CASSIGLADTQYF.

This chain uses TRBV4-2 with TRBJ2-5; 7 bases are a match to TRBD2. The CDR3 contains 16 residues. Germline V gene sequence: CDR1 LGHNA, CDR2 YNFKEQ. V shed 5 bases, J shed 1 base, and the junction held 10 bases outside the gene matches. The CDR3 DNA reads TGTGCCAGCAGCGGCCAGCCAGCGGGGACCCAAGAGACCCAGTACTTC. Protein product: CASSGQPAGTQETQYF.

This clone was detected once. This chain connects TRBV11-1 to TRBJ1-2, with D unresolved. The CDR3 sequence is 17 residues long. CDR1 SGHAT and CDR2 FQDESV come from the germline V gene (reference sequence). V lost 1 base to trimming and J lost 2 bases, with 17 bases between them. CDR3 coding DNA: TGTGCCAGCAGCTTAGGGCGAGGCCTAAGTACAAACTATGGCTACACCTTC. The encoded protein is CASSLGRGLSTNYGYTF.

The chain has TRBV23-1 and TRBJ1-5, with D maybe TRBD1 (5 bases). TRBV23-1 is noted as an ORF with a role that remains uncertain. This CDR3 contains 12 residues. The ends were cut back, 2 bases at V and 8 bases at J, with 7 bases in the middle. The CDR3 DNA is TGCGCCAGCAGTCAAGGGGCTGAGCCCCAGCATTTT. Its protein product is CASSQGAEPQHF.

The chain recombines TRBV5-5 with TRBJ2-5, with 11 bases lining up with TRBD1. The CDR3 is 15 amino acids. In germline, CDR1 is SGHKS, CDR2 YYEKEE (reference sequence). Trimming cost V 2 bases and J 5 bases; bases outside gene matches: 5. The DNA of the CDR3 is TGTGCCAGCAGCTTCGGACAGGGGGCTTTGGAGACCCAGTACTTC. It encodes CASSFGQGALETQYF.

The chain is built from TRBV4-2 and TRBJ1-4; 8 bases align to TRBD1. V gave up 0 bases and J gave up 9 bases; unmatched junction bases: 9. Germline V gene lookup returns CDR1 LGHNA and CDR2 YNFKEQ. The CDR3 sequence is 16 residues long. The DNA for the CDR3 is TGTGCCAGCAGCCAAGATACCGGGACAGGCGGTAAAAAACTGTTTTTT. The encoded protein is CASSQDTGTGGKKLFF.

The V call is TRBV5-1, the J call TRBJ1-2; possibly TRBD1 for D (6 bases). Trimming took off 3 bases at V and 4 bases at J, with 19 bases between the two ends. The CDR3 loop spans 16 amino acids. CDR1 is SGHRS, CDR2 YFSETQ, per germline. The CDR3 here is CASSYPGSGEGYGYTF. The CDR3 DNA reads TGCGCCAGCAGCTACCCAGGATCAGGGGAGGGCTATGGCTACACCTTC.

The rearrangement uses TRBV27 and TRBJ2-1, with D tentatively TRBD1 (5 bases). V lost 5 bases to trimming and J lost 3 bases, with 8 bases between them. Germline-derived CDR1 and CDR2 are MNHEY and SMNVEV (reference sequence). The CDR3 spans 13 residues. CDR3 protein: CASSPGNYNEQFF. The CDR3 DNA is TGTGCCAGCAGTCCAGGGAACTACAATGAGCAGTTCTTC.

The genes are TRBV10-3 and TRBJ1-4; D gene uncertain. The CDR3 extends over 15 amino acids. Between the trimmed V and J ends, which lost 3 bases and 8 bases, there was a span of 16 bases. Germline CDR1 and CDR2: ENHRY and SYGVKD. CDR3 amino acids: CAISDTARPAEKLFF. The CDR3 nucleotides read TGTGCCATCAGTGACACAGCCCGCCCGGCGGAAAAACTGTTTTTT.

This rearrangement joins TRBV28 to TRBJ2-4, with TRBD2 matching 11 bases. V lost 5 bases to trimming and J lost 9 bases; unmatched junction nucleotides: 6. Germline V gene sequence: CDR1 MDHEN, CDR2 SYDVKM. This CDR3 region has 14 residues. The DNA for the CDR3 is TGTGCCAGCAGTGAAGCTAGCGGGGGGCGCATTCAGTACTTC. This sequence encodes CASSEASGGRIQYF.

The chain joins TRBV6-6 to TRBJ2-5, with TRBD1 identical over 9 bases. V lost 6 bases and J lost 4; bases outside the gene matches: 9. CDR3 length: 15 amino acids. In germline, CDR1 is MNHNY, CDR2 SVGAGI (reference sequence). The CDR3 reads CASRSPGTGSETQYF. The CDR3, as DNA: TGTGCCAGCAGATCCCCCGGGACAGGGTCAGAGACCCAGTACTTC.

The rearrangement links TRBV9 to TRBJ1-4, with D possibly matching TRBD1 (6 bases). CDR3 length: 14 amino acids. V shed 1 base and J shed 8 bases, with 12 bases lying between them. The germline V gene has CDR1 SGDLS and CDR2 YYNGEE. The CDR3, as DNA: TGTGCCAGCAGCGTACGGGGGGCAAGAGAAAAACTGTTTTTT. It specifies CASSVRGAREKLFF.

V gene TRBV30 combines with J gene TRBJ2-1; D is perhaps TRBD1 (6 bases). Germline loops: CDR1 GTSNPN, CDR2 SVGIG (reference sequence). V was trimmed by 6 bases and J by 7 bases, leaving 13 bases between them. The CDR3 contains 12 residues. The CDR3 here is CACRQALNEQFF. CDR3 DNA: TGTGCCTGCAGACAGGCTTTGAATGAGCAGTTCTTC.

By its share, this clone is large. The rearrangement joins TRBV5-6 to TRBJ1-5; 12 bases match TRBD1. The CDR3 is made up of 16 amino acids. The trim removed 4 bases at V and 5 bases at J, leaving 7 bases unmatched. CDR1 and CDR2 from the germline V gene are SGHDT and YYEEEE. DNA for the CDR3: TGTGCCAGCAGCGGCGGGGGACAGGGGGCTTATCAGCCCCAGCATTTT. This sequence encodes CASSGGGQGAYQPQHF. Full variable domain (remainder filled in from reference TRBV5-6 and TRBJ1-5): DAGVTQSPTHLIKTRGQQVTLRCSPKSGHDTVSWYQQALGQGPQFIFQYYEEEERQRGNFPDRFSGHQFPNYSSELNVNALLLGDSALYLCASSGGGQGAYQPQHFGDGTRLSIL.

The chain combines TRBV18 with TRBJ1-3; D is uncertain. From germline, CDR1 is KGHSH and CDR2 LQKENI. The CDR3 extends over 16 amino acids. V shed 3 bases and J shed 3 bases, with 15 bases lying between them. The CDR3 sequence: CASSPRATAGGNTIYF. The CDR3 region has the DNA TGTGCCAGCTCACCCCGGGCCACGGCGGGTGGAAACACCATATATTTT.

CDR3 bases: TGTGCCAGCAGCCCCGGGGGTCTCGACACTGAAGCTTTCTTT. Protein product: CASSPGGLDTEAFF. The chain recombines TRBV7-4 with TRBJ1-1, with D maybe TRBD1 (5 bases). Trimming left V 5 bases short and J 3 bases short, with 13 bases between. Per germline, CDR1 SGHVT and CDR2 SQSDAQ. The CDR3 has 14 residues. The variable domain in full, completed from reference TRBV7-4 and TRBJ1-1, reads GAGVSQSPRYKVAKRGRDVALRCDSISGHVTLYWYRQTLGQGSEVLTYSQSDAQRDKSGRPSGRFSAERPERSVSTLKIQRTEQGDSAVYLCASSPGGLDTEAFFGQGTRLTVV.

The chain is built from TRBV18 and TRBJ2-1; TRBD2 is a possible D gene (5 bases). Trimming stripped 8 bases from V and 9 bases from J, with 14 bases between. This CDR3 is 12 amino acids long. Germline-derived CDR1 and CDR2 are KGHSH and LQKENI. The CDR3 loop reads CASRSSFVEQFF. The DNA for the CDR3 is TGTGCCAGCCGTTCTAGCTTCGTTGAGCAGTTCTTC.

V is TRBV9 and J is TRBJ1-2; tentative D call: TRBD1 (6 bases). Germline V CDR1 and CDR2: SGDLS, YYNGEE. The ends were cut back, 4 bases at V and 4 bases at J, with 23 bases in the middle. The CDR3 runs 17 residues. Here the CDR3 DNA reads TGTGCCAGCAGCTCAGAGGGGGATCCTTTAAAGGCCTATGGCTACACCTTC. It is translated as CASSSEGDPLKAYGYTF.

The V call is TRBV5-5, the J call TRBJ1-1; no reliable D call. Germline-derived CDR1 and CDR2 are SGHKS and YYEKEE (reference sequence). Trimming left V 3 bases short and J 9 bases short, with 12 bases between. The CDR3 spans 12 residues. Here the CDR3 DNA reads TGTGCCAGCAGCTCCCCTGGCCTGAAAGCTTTCTTT. This encodes CASSSPGLKAFF. Based on the CDR3 plus reference TRBV5-5 and TRBJ1-1, the full variable domain is DAGVTQSPTHLIKTRGQQVTLRCSPISGHKSVSWYQQVLGQGPQFIFQYYEKEERGRGNFPDRFSARQFPNYSSELNVNALLLGDSALYLCASSSPGLKAFFGQGTRLTVV.

This clone was observed a few times. The chain combines TRBV7-8 with TRBJ2-7; 8 bases map to TRBD1. The CDR3 runs 17 residues. Germline V gene data show CDR1 as SGHVS and CDR2 as FQNEAQ. Trimming removed 0 bases from V and 2 bases from J; junction bases left unmatched: 9. CDR3 DNA sequence: TGTGCCAGCAGCTTAGCGGGGGGACAGGCCCTTACCTACGAGCAGTACTTC. Translated, it gives CASSLAGGQALTYEQYF.

This clone is labeled as hyperexpanded. The rearrangement uses TRBV19 and TRBJ1-1; 9 bases match TRBD1. With 7 bases clipped from V and 2 bases from J, the junction kept 2 bases outside the gene matches. The V gene's germline CDR1 is LNHDA and CDR2 SQIVND (reference sequence). The CDR3 has 13 residues. CDR3 sequence reads: CASTDRGNTEAFF. In DNA, the CDR3 is TGTGCCAGTACGGACAGGGGTAACACTGAAGCTTTCTTT.

V usage is TRBV9 and J usage is TRBJ2-2, with TRBD1 matching 10 bases. Germline V CDR1 and CDR2: SGDLS, YYNGEE. The CDR3 is 16 amino acids. J was trimmed by 3 bases and V by 4 bases; bases with no gene match: 6. The CDR3 DNA reads as TGTGCCAGCAGCCCCGGGACAGGGGTAGACACCGGGGAGCTGTTTTTT. Amino acids: CASSPGTGVDTGELFF.